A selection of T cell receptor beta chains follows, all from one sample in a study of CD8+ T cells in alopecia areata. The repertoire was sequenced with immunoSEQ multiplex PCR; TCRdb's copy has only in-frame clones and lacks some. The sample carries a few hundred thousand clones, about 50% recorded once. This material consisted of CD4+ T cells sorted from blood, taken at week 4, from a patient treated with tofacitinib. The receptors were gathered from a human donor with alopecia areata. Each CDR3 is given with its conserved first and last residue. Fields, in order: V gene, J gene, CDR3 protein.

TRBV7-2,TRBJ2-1,CASSQGHPGIFF
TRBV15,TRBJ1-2,CATSRDQGEGGYTF
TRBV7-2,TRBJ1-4,CASSFGIDLSEKLFF
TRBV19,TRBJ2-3,CASSLSGTSGSKTQYF
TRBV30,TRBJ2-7,CAWSVSGGPYEQYF
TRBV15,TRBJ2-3,CATSRPGTTQYF
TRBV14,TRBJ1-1,CASSHTRGQGRHTEAFF
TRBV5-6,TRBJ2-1,CASSLSGQRPFF
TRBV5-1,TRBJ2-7,CASSSGTGDGHEQYF
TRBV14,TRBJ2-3,CASSQRRGTDTQYF
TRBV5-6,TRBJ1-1,CASSTTGGTEAFF
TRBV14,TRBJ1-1,CASSQGTGTEAFF
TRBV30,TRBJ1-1,CAWNMNTEAFF
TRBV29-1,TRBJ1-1,CSVERPAIEAFF
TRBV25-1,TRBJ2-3,CASSGSSTDTQYF
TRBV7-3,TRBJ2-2,CASSFRDAGELFF
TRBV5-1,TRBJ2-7,CASSLGPPSYEQYF
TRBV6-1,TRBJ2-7,CASSEAFNYEQYF
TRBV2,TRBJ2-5,CASTMGVQETQYF
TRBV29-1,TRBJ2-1,CSVAGQGHSGYNEQFF
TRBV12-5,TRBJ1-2,CASGSRLPGQGRNYGYTF
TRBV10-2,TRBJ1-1,CASTPTVTEAFF
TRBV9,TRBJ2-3,CASSVDGGGNTDTQYF
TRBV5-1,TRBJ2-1,CASSQIRRGSYNEQFF
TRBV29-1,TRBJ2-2,CSVAGATGELFF
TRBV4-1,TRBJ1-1,CASSQGRNTEAFF
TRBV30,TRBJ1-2,CAWSTRLDSGYTF
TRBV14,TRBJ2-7,CASSQSTYEQYF
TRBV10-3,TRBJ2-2,CAITDRVRAGELFF
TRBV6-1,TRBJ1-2,CASSPTGNYGYTF
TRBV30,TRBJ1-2,CAWSVLLEGYTF
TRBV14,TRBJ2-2,CASSHRTLQAGELFF
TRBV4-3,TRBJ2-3,CASSQVLRSTDTQYF
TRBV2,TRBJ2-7,CASSRGQGSRYEQYF
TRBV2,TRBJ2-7,CAGQTGEVHEQYF
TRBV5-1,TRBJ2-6,CASSLVGSIGANVLTF
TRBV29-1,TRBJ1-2,CSVAKDDGYTF
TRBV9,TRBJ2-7,CASSVGGGTYEQYF
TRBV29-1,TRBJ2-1,CSVKRDPGQAQFF
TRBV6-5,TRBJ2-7,CASSHGYYEQYF
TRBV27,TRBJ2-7,CATSRAAGYEQYF
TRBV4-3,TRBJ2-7,CASSQDTVLTYEQYF
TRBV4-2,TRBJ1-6,CASSQVVLGRGAPLHF
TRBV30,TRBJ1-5,CAWTGQLGQPQHF
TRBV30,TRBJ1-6,CACPLGGQGNSPLHF
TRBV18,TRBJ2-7,CASSLSGTGHPTYEQYF
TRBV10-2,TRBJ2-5,CASTSVGGGATETQYF
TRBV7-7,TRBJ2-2,CASSHRQGNTGELFF
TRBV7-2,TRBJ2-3,CASSLSLAGGPITDTQYF
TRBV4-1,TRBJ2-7,CASSQDRTGISYEQYF
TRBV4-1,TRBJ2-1,CASSSSQRVGEQFF
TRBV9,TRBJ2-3,CASSVRISETQYF
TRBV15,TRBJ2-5,CATSPGNRDQETQYF
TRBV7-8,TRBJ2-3,CASSRGISGVTDTQYF
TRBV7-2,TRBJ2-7,CASSLLSAASEQYF
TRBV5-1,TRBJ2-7,CASSPKEEQYF
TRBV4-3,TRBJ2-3,CASSQDGGGPTDTQYF
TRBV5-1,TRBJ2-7,CASSLFETGASREQYF
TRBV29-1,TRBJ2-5,CSVVQGGETQYF